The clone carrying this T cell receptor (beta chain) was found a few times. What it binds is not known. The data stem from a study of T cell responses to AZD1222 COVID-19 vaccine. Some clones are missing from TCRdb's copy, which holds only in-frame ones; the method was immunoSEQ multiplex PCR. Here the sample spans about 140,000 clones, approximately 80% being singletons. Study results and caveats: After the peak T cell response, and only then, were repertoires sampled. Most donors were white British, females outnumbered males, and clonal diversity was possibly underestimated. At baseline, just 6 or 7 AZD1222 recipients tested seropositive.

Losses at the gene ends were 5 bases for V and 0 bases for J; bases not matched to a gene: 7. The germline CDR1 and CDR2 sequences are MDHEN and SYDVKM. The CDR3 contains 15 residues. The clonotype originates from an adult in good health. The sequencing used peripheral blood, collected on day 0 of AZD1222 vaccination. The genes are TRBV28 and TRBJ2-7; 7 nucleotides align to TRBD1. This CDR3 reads CASSPTTGFSYEQYF. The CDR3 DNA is TGTGCCAGCAGTCCGACGACAGGGTTCTCCTACGAGCAGTACTTC.